This TCR beta chain was profiled in a study of CDR3 diversity in severe acne. This CDR3 is 15 amino acids long. V was shortened by 6 bases and J by 3 bases, with 15 bases between the two germline ends. Germline lookup yields CDR1 SEHNR and CDR2 FQNEAQ (reference sequence). TCRdb reprocessed the PCR reads via MiXCR and lists one record per CDR3 protein. This sample has 90,000 or so distinct CDR3 sequences, with around half found just once. The chain uses TRBV7-9 and TRBJ1-5; no definite D call. The sequenced sample consisted of blood. The sequence derives from a male donor in good health, serving as a control. CDR3 in amino acids: CASSPGGHSNQPQHF. The DNA of the CDR3 is TGTGCCAGCAGTCCCGGCGGGCATTCCAATCAGCCCCAGCATTTT.